This T cell receptor beta chain was sequenced in a study of shared clonotypes between healthy human individuals. Study observations and caveats: Despite large depth, rarefaction showed incomplete sorted-subset sequencing.

Naive CD8 isolation took CD45RO-negative cells positively selected for CCR7 and excluded terminally differentiated effector memory CD45RA+ cells. Clones were sequenced by immunoSEQ multiplex PCR, and TCRdb holds only the in-frame ones, with some missing. The top ten clones hold approximately 1% of a sample with some 2 million clones, over 85% of them seen once. With respect to this clone: Antigen: not known.

Trimming took off 1 base at V and 3 bases at J, with 9 bases between the two ends. The CDR3 length is 14 residues. Germline V gives CDR1 MNHNS, CDR2 SASEGT. Sample: naive CD8+ T cells sorted from blood. This receptor was taken from a man aged 18-30 years in good health. The rearrangement joins TRBV6-1 to TRBJ1-1; D perhaps matches TRBD1 (5 bases). The CDR3 bases are TGTGCCAGCAGTGAAGTCCTAGGGGACACTGAAGCTTTCTTT. Its translation: CASSEVLGDTEAFF.